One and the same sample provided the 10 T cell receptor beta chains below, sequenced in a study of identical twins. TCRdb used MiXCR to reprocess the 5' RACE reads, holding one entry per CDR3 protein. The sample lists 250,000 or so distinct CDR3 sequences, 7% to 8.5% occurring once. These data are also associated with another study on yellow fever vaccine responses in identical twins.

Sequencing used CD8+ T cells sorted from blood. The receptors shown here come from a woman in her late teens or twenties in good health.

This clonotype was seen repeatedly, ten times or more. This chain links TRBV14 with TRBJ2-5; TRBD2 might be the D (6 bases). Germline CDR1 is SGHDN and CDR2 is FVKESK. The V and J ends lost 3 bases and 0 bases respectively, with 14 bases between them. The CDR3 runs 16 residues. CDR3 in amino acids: CASSHRDFQYQETQYF. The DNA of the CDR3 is TGTGCCAGCAGCCACCGGGACTTCCAGTACCAAGAGACCCAGTACTTC.

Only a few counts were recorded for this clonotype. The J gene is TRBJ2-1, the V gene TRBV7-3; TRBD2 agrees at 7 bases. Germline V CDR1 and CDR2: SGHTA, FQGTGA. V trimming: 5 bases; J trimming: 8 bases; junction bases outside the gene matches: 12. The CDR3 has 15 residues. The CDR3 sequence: CASSPVGGRADEQFF. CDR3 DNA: TGTGCCAGCAGCCCGGTCGGGGGGAGGGCCGATGAGCAGTTCTTC.

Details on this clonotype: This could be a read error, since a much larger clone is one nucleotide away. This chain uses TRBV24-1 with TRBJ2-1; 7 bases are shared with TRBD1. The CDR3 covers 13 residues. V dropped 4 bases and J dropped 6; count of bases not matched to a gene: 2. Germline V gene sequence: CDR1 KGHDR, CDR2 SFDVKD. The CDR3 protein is CATSEQGRNEQFF. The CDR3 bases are TGTGCCACCAGTGAACAGGGGCGCAATGAGCAGTTCTTC.

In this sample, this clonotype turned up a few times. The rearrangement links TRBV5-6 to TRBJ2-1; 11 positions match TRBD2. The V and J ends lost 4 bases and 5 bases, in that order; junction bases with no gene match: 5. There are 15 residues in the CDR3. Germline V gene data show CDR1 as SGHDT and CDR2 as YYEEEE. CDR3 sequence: CASSAASGGNNEQFF. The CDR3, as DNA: TGTGCCAGCAGCGCCGCTAGCGGGGGGAACAATGAGCAGTTCTTC.

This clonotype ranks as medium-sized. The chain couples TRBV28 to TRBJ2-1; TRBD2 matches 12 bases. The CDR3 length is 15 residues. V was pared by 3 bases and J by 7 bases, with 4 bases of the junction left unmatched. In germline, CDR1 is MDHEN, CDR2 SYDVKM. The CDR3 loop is CASSLGGLAGNEQFF. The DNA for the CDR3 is TGTGCCAGCAGTTTGGGGGGACTAGCGGGTAATGAGCAGTTCTTC.

CDR3 sequence: CASSAGQGAGYWNEQFF. For the CDR3, the DNA is TGTGCCAGCAGCGCTGGACAGGGGGCTGGGTATTGGAATGAGCAGTTCTTC. This chain uses TRBV6-1 with TRBJ2-1; 11 bases map to TRBD1. V lost 6 bases and J lost 7; bases outside the gene matches: 14. CDR3 length: 17 amino acids. Germline V gives CDR1 MNHNS, CDR2 SASEGT.

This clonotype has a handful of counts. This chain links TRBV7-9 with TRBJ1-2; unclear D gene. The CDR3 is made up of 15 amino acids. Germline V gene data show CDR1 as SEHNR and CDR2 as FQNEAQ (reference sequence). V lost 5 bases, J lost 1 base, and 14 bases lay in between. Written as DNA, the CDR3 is TGTGCCAGCAGCACAGAGAGGGAGGTTAACTATGGCTACACCTTC. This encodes CASSTEREVNYGYTF.

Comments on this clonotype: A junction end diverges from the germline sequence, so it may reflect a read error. As DNA, the CDR3 is TGTGCCAGCAGTCCGACAACTACTACTTTC. Its translation: CASSPTTTTF. The rearrangement uses TRBV7-8 and TRBJ2-7; D is undetermined. Germline CDR1 SGHVS, CDR2 FQNEAQ. The CDR3 loop spans 10 amino acids. The full variable domain, completed using reference TRBV7-8 and TRBJ2-7, is GAGVSQSPRYKVAKRGQDVALRCDPISGHVSLFWYQQALGQGPEFLTYFQNEAQLDKSGLPSDRFFAERPEGSVSTLKIQRTQQEDSAVYLCASSPTTTTFGPGTRLTVT.

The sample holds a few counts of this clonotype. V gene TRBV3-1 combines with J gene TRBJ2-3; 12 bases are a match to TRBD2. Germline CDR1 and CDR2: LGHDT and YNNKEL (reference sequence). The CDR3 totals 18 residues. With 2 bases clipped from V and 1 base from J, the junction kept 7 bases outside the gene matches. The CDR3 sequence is CASSQTTRLAGGTDTQYF. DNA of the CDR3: TGTGCCAGCAGCCAAACGACCCGACTAGCGGGGGGCACAGATACGCAGTATTTT.

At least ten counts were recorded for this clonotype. The CDR3 DNA reads as TGTGCCAGCAGACCGGGACTAGCGTTAAACCAAGAGACCCAGTACTTC. Translated: CASRPGLALNQETQYF. The J gene is TRBJ2-5, the V gene TRBV3-1; 10 bases map to TRBD2. V was clipped by 6 bases and J by 0 bases; unmatched bases: 7. Germline assignment: CDR1 LGHDT and CDR2 YNNKEL (reference sequence). The CDR3 is 16 amino acids.